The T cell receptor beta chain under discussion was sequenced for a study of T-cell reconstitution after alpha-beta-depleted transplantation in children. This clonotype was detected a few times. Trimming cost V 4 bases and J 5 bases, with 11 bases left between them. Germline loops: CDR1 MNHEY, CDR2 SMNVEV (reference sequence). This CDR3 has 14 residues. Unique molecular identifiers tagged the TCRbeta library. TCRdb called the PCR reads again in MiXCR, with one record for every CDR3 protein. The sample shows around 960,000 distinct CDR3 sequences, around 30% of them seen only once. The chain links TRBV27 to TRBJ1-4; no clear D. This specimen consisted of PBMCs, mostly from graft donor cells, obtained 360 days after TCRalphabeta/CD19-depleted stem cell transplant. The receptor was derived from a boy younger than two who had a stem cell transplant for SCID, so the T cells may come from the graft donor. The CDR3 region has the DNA TGTGCCAGCAGTTCTATCCGAAGAAATGAAAAACTGTTTTTT. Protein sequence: CASSSIRRNEKLFF.